The rows below give T cell receptor beta chains drawn from one sample of a study of T cells after somatic rescue of genetic block. TCRdb keeps only in-frame clones here, not all; method: immunoSEQ multiplex PCR. The repertoire holds about 12,000 clones, with under 85% as singletons. What was sequenced was peripheral blood mononuclear cells (PBMCs). The source of these receptors is a boy aged 5 to 17. The CDR3 runs from the conserved cysteine through the conserved F or W. A D gene is named only where the DNA matches it firmly. Not every row has a clone size; where given, it reads once, few, many or a size class.

D,V,J,size,CDR3,DNA
NA,TRBV7-9,TRBJ2-1,NA,CASSLGGVAEQFF,TGTGCCAGCAGCTTAGGAGGAGTTGCTGAGCAGTTCTTC
NA,TRBV18,TRBJ1-1,few,CASSPQVNTEAFF,TGTGCCAGCTCACCCCAGGTGAACACTGAAGCTTTCTTT
NA,TRBV9,TRBJ2-7,NA,CASSVVTDTYEQYF,TGTGCCAGCAGCGTCGTGACAGATACCTACGAGCAGTACTTC
NA,TRBV6-1,TRBJ2-2,NA,CASTPLQVLTGELFF,TGTGCCAGCACCCCACTTCAGGTGCTCACCGGGGAGCTGTTTTTT
NA,TRBV5-1,TRBJ1-2,NA,CASSKDRDGYTF,TGCGCCAGCAGCAAGGACAGAGATGGCTACACCTTC
NA,TRBV7-9,TRBJ1-1,few,CASSSPDPWAFF,TGTGCCAGCAGCTCCCCGGACCCGTGGGCTTTCTTT
NA,TRBV10-1,TRBJ1-2,NA,CASSQVKARGYGYTF,TGCGCCAGCAGCCAAGTGAAGGCCAGGGGCTATGGCTACACCTTC
NA,TRBV5-1,TRBJ2-1,NA,CASSPWGPNTYNEQFF,TGCGCCAGCAGCCCCTGGGGTCCTAATACCTACAATGAGCAGTTCTTC
TRBD1,TRBV4-1,TRBJ1-5,medium-sized,CASSQVDRGIRQPQHF,TGCGCCAGCAGCCAAGTTGACAGGGGTATACGTCAGCCCCAGCATTTT
TRBD2,TRBV6-5,TRBJ2-7,NA,CASSRTSGIYEQYF,TGTGCCAGCAGCAGGACTAGCGGTATCTACGAGCAGTACTTC
NA,TRBV6-6,TRBJ2-7,once,CASSSGIAYEQYF,TGTGCCAGCAGTTCCGGGATTGCCTACGAGCAGTACTTC
NA,TRBV6-6,TRBJ1-2,NA,CASSYQGPVTNYGYTF,TGTGCCAGCAGTTACCAGGGGCCCGTTACTAACTATGGCTACACCTTC
NA,TRBV27,TRBJ1-4,NA,CASSSGRYNEKLFF,TGTGCCAGCAGCTCGGGACGGTACAATGAAAAACTGTTTTTT
NA,TRBV27,TRBJ1-5,once,CASSLLGEESNQPQHF,TGTGCCAGCAGTTTGTTAGGGGAGGAGAGCAATCAGCCCCAGCATTTT
NA,TRBV27,TRBJ2-7,once,CASSLGHLGEQYF,TGTGCCAGCAGTTTAGGCCACCTGGGCGAGCAGTACTTC
NA,TRBV5-1,TRBJ2-3,NA,CASSLMAGSTDTQYF,TGCGCCAGCAGCTTGATGGCAGGGAGCACAGATACGCAGTATTTT
NA,TRBV6-5,TRBJ1-1,once,CASSYSEGTTEAFF,TGTGCCAGCAGTTACTCGGAGGGAACGACTGAAGCTTTCTTT
NA,TRBV7-2,TRBJ1-2,NA,CASSFRVPNYGYTF,TGTGCCAGCAGCTTCAGGGTCCCAAACTATGGCTACACCTTC
TRBD2,TRBV7-2,TRBJ2-1,NA,CASSLGAGGFYNEQFF,TGTGCCAGCAGCTTAGGGGCGGGAGGGTTCTACAATGAGCAGTTCTTC
NA,TRBV7-8,TRBJ2-2,NA,CASSSYRNTGELFF,TGTGCCAGCAGCTCATACAGGAACACCGGGGAGCTGTTTTTT
NA,TRBV11-3,TRBJ1-1,NA,CASSYEVGGGGTEAFF,TGTGCCAGCAGTTACGAAGTGGGGGGGGGTGGCACTGAAGCTTTCTTT
NA,TRBV29-1,TRBJ1-1,NA,CSVHPGTGNTEAFF,TGCAGCGTCCACCCGGGGACGGGGAACACTGAAGCTTTCTTT
TRBD2,TRBV28,TRBJ2-3,NA,CASSAPPASGLSDTQYF,TGTGCCAGCAGTGCACCGCCGGCTAGCGGGTTGTCAGATACGCAGTATTTT
TRBD2,TRBV7-2,TRBJ2-5,once,CASSLQGTKETQYF,TGTGCCAGCAGCTTACAAGGGACTAAAGAGACCCAGTACTTC
NA,TRBV11-1,TRBJ2-1,few,CASRRQGNEQFF,TGTGCCAGCAGGCGCCAGGGAAATGAGCAGTTCTTC
NA,TRBV5-4,TRBJ1-1,NA,CASSSRRMNTEAFF,TGTGCCAGCAGCTCACGACGGATGAACACTGAAGCTTTCTTT
NA,TRBV11-2,TRBJ2-3,NA,CASSLGARDTQYF,TGTGCCAGCAGCTTAGGCGCTCGGGATACGCAGTATTTT